A selection of T cell receptor beta chains follows, all from one sample in a study of blood T cell repertoires in COVID-19. The table came from immunoSEQ multiplex PCR; TCRdb's copy has only in-frame clones and leaves some out. The sample holds about 160,000 clones; about 85% are singletons and the top ten take roughly 1%. The specimen sequenced was peripheral blood. All receptors come from a middle-aged man with acute or convalescent COVID-19. Each CDR3 is given with its conserved first and last residue. A D gene is named only where the DNA matches it firmly. A clone size is listed for some rows: how often the clone was seen (once, few, many), or a class if it is expanded.

DNA	CDR3	J	V	size	D
TGTGCCAGCTCACCCCGGGACAGGGGTGACTATGGCTACACCTTC	CASSPRDRGDYGYTF	TRBJ1-2	TRBV18	.	TRBD1
TGTGCCAGTAGTTTGACAGGGCCAGGGGGCACTGAAGCTTTCTTT	CASSLTGPGGTEAFF	TRBJ1-1	TRBV19	.	TRBD1
TGTGCCAGCAGGGCTGACACCATGCAGCCCCAGCATTTT	CASRADTMQPQHF	TRBJ1-5	TRBV25-1	.	.
TGTGCCAGCAGTTACAGGGGGGATCGTATAGGTAACTATGGCTACACCTTC	CASSYRGDRIGNYGYTF	TRBJ1-2	TRBV6-9	.	TRBD1
TGTGCCAGCATTCGAGGCGGGGGCCAAAACTATGGCTACACCTTC	CASIRGGGQNYGYTF	TRBJ1-2	TRBV6-5	.	.
TGTGCCAGCAGCCTATCTGGAAACACCATATATTTT	CASSLSGNTIYF	TRBJ1-3	TRBV28	.	.
TGTGCCAGCTCACCCCCGGACAGGGGGGAGGACGGCTACACCTTC	CASSPPDRGEDGYTF	TRBJ1-2	TRBV18	.	TRBD1
TGTGCCATCAGTGAGTCGAGGAGCTCCTATAATTCACCCCTCCACTTT	CAISESRSSYNSPLHF	TRBJ1-6	TRBV10-3	.	.
TGTGCCAGTGCGGGACTAGCGGGGAGAGAGCAGTTCTTC	CASAGLAGREQFF	TRBJ2-1	TRBV19	.	TRBD2
TGTGCCAGCAGTTTAACGAGGGGAAACACCATATATTTT	CASSLTRGNTIYF	TRBJ1-3	TRBV12-3/TRBV12-4	.	.
TGTGCTAGTGGTGGTTTCGAGGGGGCCAACGTCCTGACTTTC	CASGGFEGANVLTF	TRBJ2-6	TRBV12-5	few	.
TGTGCCACCAGCAGAGTCGGGGGGGACACCGGGGAGCTGTTTTTT	CATSRVGGDTGELFF	TRBJ2-2	TRBV15	.	TRBD2
TGTGCCAGCAGCCCCCGCGGGGATGGTAATCAGCCCCAGCATTTT	CASSPRGDGNQPQHF	TRBJ1-5	TRBV9	.	.
TGTGCCAGCAGTCCCCGAGTAGCGGGCTCCTACGAGCAGTACTTC	CASSPRVAGSYEQYF	TRBJ2-7	TRBV27	once	TRBD2
TGTGCCAGCAGCTTAGTTCGACAGCCCTATAGCAATCAGCCCCAGCATTTT	CASSLVRQPYSNQPQHF	TRBJ1-5	TRBV7-9	.	.
TGTGCCAGCAGCCAACGGGAGCGAGCTTTCTTT	CASSQRERAFF	TRBJ1-1	TRBV7-9	once	.
TGTGCCAGCAGCTTAGGGTCTTATAGCGCCACAGATACGCAGTATTTT	CASSLGSYSATDTQYF	TRBJ2-3	TRBV7-8	.	.
TGTGCCTGGAGTAAACAGGCTATGAACACTGAAGCTTTCTTT	CAWSKQAMNTEAFF	TRBJ1-1	TRBV30	.	.
TGTGCCAGTAGTACCGGACGGGGAGATCAGCCCCAGCATTTT	CASSTGRGDQPQHF	TRBJ1-5	TRBV19	few	.
TGTGCCAGTAGCGTCTTTTATAGTAGCAATCAGCCCCAGCATTTT	CASSVFYSSNQPQHF	TRBJ1-5	TRBV19	once	.
TGTGCCACCGGGACATTGAACACTGAAGCTTTCTTT	CATGTLNTEAFF	TRBJ1-1	TRBV2	.	.
TGTGCCAGCAGTGAAGAACAGTACAGCTACTATTCACCCCTCCACTTT	CASSEEQYSYYSPLHF	TRBJ1-6	TRBV6-1	.	.
TGTGCCAGCAGTGCGTTAGCGGGGGGGGGTGATACGCAGTATTTT	CASSALAGGGDTQYF	TRBJ2-3	TRBV2	.	TRBD2
TGTGCCAGCAGTTTACCGACATCTTATAGCAATCAGCCCCAGCATTTT	CASSLPTSYSNQPQHF	TRBJ1-5	TRBV28	.	.
TGTGCCTGGATTGGGCAGGGGGAAATTGGCTACACCTTC	CAWIGQGEIGYTF	TRBJ1-2	TRBV30	once	TRBD1
TGTGCCAGCAGTTACAGTCCGGACAGGGGAGGGTATGGCTACACCTTC	CASSYSPDRGGYGYTF	TRBJ1-2	TRBV6-5	.	TRBD1
TGTGCCAGCAGCACAGGGACCGAGCAGTACTTC	CASSTGTEQYF	TRBJ2-7	TRBV6-5	.	.
TGTGCCAGCAGTCGACGGGGCAATCAGCCCCAGCATTTT	CASSRRGNQPQHF	TRBJ1-5	TRBV28	.	.
TGTGGGGGAACAGCGGGGGGGCCCGATGAGCAGTTCTTC	CGGTAGGPDEQFF	TRBJ2-1	TRBV27	.	TRBD2
TGCGCCAGCAGCCAAGACGGCGGACAGTTGTACTTC	CASSQDGGQLYF	TRBJ2-7	TRBV4-1	.	.
TGTGCCAGAACGGAAGAAGCGGGGGGCAGAGACATTCAGTACTTC	CARTEEAGGRDIQYF	TRBJ2-4	TRBV21-1	.	.
TGTGCCAGCAGCCCGGGGACTGAAGCTTTCTTT	CASSPGTEAFF	TRBJ1-1	TRBV13	.	.
TGTGCCAGCAGCTCTACGGGACACTCCTACGAGCAGTACTTC	CASSSTGHSYEQYF	TRBJ2-7	TRBV7-9	.	.
TGTGCCGTTTTGACAGGGCTGAACTATGGCTACACCTTC	CAVLTGLNYGYTF	TRBJ1-2	TRBV30	.	TRBD1
TGTGCCAGCAGCCGTTACGGACAGGTCTCCTACAATGAGCAGTTCTTC	CASSRYGQVSYNEQFF	TRBJ2-1	TRBV3-1/TRBV3-2	.	TRBD1